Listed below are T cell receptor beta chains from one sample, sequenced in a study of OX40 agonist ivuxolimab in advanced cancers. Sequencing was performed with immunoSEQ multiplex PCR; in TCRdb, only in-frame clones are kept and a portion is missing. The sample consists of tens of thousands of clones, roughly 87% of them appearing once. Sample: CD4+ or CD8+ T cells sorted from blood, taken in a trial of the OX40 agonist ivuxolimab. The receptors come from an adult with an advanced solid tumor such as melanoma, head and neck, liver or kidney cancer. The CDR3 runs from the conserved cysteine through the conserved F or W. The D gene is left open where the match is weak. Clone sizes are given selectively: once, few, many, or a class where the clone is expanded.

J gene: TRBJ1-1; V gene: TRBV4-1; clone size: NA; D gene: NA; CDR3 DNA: TGCGCCAGCAGCCAACCGCGGGGGGGTGGTGCGAACACTGAAGCTTTCTTT; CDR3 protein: CASSQPRGGGANTEAFF
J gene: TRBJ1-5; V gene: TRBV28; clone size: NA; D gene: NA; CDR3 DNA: TGTGCCAGCAACGGAGGGGCGCAGCCCCAGCATTTT; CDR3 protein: CASNGGAQPQHF
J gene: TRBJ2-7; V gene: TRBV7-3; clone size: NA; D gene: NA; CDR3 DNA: TGTGCCAGCAGCCCCCCCCGGGACACTTTGGCCTACGAGCAGTACTTC; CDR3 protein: CASSPPRDTLAYEQYF
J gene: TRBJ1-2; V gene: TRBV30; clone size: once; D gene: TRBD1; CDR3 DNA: TGTGCCTGGACAAACCTCGGACAGGCAGTCCTCTATGGCTACACCTTC; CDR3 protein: CAWTNLGQAVLYGYTF
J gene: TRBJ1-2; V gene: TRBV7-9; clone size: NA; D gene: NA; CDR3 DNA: TGTGCCAGCAGCTCCCGACTATTAGGCTACACCTTC; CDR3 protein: CASSSRLLGYTF
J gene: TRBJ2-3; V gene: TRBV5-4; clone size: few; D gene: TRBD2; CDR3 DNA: TGTGCCACCCTGTCGGCGGGGGGGACAGATACGCAGTATTTT; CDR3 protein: CATLSAGGTDTQYF
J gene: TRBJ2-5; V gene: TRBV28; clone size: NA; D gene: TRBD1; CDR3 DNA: TGTGCCAGCAGCACACAGGGGCAAGAGCAGTACTTC; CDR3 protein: CASSTQGQEQYF
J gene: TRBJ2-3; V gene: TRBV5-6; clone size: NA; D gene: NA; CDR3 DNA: TGTGCCAGCAGCCCGAAGACGTCGACAGATACGCAGTATTTT; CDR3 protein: CASSPKTSTDTQYF
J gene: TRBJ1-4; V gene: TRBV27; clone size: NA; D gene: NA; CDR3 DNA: TGTGCCAGCAGTTTACTTGGGGTCGGCGAAAAACTGTTTTTT; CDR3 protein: CASSLLGVGEKLFF
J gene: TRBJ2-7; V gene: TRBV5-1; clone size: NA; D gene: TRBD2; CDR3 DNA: TGCGCCAGCAGCTTGGGACTAGCGGGAGCCTTTTACGAGCAGTACTTC; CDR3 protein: CASSLGLAGAFYEQYF
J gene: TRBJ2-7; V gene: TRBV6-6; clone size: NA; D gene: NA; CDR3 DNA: TGTGCCAGCAGTTACTCGCGAGGCAGGGAAATGAGGGAGCAGTACTTC; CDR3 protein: CASSYSRGREMREQYF
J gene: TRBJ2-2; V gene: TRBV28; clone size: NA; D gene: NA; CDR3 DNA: TGTGCCAGCACCCCTCTGGGGGGGCATTCCGGGGAGCTGTTTTTT; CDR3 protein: CASTPLGGHSGELFF
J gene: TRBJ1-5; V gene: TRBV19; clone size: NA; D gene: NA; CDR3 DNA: TGTGCCAGTAGTCTCCAGGACAGTAGCAATCAGCCCCAGCATTTT; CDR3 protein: CASSLQDSSNQPQHF
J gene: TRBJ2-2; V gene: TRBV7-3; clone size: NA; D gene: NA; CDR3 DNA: TGTGCCAGCAGCTCCAGCCCCGCGAACACCGGGGAGCTGTTTTTT; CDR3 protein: CASSSSPANTGELFF
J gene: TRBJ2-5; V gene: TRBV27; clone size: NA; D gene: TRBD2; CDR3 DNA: TGTGCCAGCAGCCGGGGACTAGCGGGAGAAGAGACCCAGTACTTC; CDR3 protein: CASSRGLAGEETQYF
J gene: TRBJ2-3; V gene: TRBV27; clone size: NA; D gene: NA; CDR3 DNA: TGTGCCAGCAGTTTATACGGCACAGATACGCAGTATTTT; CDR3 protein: CASSLYGTDTQYF
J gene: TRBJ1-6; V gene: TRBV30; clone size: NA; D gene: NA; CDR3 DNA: TGTGCCTCGGGCCAGCTCAATTCACCCCCCCACTTT; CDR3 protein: CASGQLNSPPHF